The rows below give T cell receptor beta chains drawn from one sample of a study of OX40 agonist ivuxolimab in advanced cancers. The data were produced by immunoSEQ multiplex PCR, yet TCRdb's version contains in-frame clones alone and is incomplete. The top ten clones hold around 0.6% of a sample with nearly 50,000 clones, about 88% of them seen once. This specimen was CD4+ or CD8+ T cells sorted from blood, taken in a trial of the OX40 agonist ivuxolimab. Receptors were obtained from an adult with an advanced solid tumor such as melanoma, head and neck, liver or kidney cancer. The CDR3 runs from the conserved cysteine through the conserved F or W. The order of the fields is V gene, D gene, clone size, J gene, CDR3 DNA, CDR3 protein. The D gene is left open where the match is weak. Clone size is given for some rows only: seen once, a few or many times, or a class if the clone is expanded.

TRBV27	TRBD1	few	TRBJ1-1	TGTGCCAGCAGTTCCCTACCCGGGACAGGGACTGAAGCTTTCTTT	CASSSLPGTGTEAFF
TRBV10-3	TRBD1	NA	TRBJ2-7	TGTGCCATCAGCCTCGACAGGGGAGGTGGCGAGCAGTACTTC	CAISLDRGGGEQYF
TRBV7-3	NA	NA	TRBJ2-2	TGTGCCAGCAGCGTTACAGGCGGCGGGGAGCTGTTTTTT	CASSVTGGGELFF
TRBV5-6	TRBD2	NA	TRBJ2-5	TGTGCCAGCAGCTCTCTGACTAGCGGGGGACAAGAGACCCAGTACTTC	CASSSLTSGGQETQYF
TRBV6-1	NA	NA	TRBJ2-2	TGTGCCAGCAGTGGCGGACCGACGGACACCGGGGAGCTGTTTTTT	CASSGGPTDTGELFF
TRBV4-2	NA	NA	TRBJ1-1	TGTGCCAGCAGCCAAGATCTTGGAGGCACTGAAGCTTTCTTT	CASSQDLGGTEAFF
TRBV18	NA	NA	TRBJ2-5	TGTGCCAGCTCACCAGAGGGTGGAGAGACCCAGTACTTC	CASSPEGGETQYF
TRBV13	NA	NA	TRBJ2-5	TGTGCCAGCAGCTTCGGGACCGTCCCGTTGACCCAGTACTTC	CASSFGTVPLTQYF
TRBV6-6	TRBD1	NA	TRBJ2-1	TGTGCCAGCAGACAGGGGGCGGCCTACAATGAGCAGTTCTTC	CASRQGAAYNEQFF
TRBV6-1	TRBD1	NA	TRBJ2-7	TGTGCCAGCAGTGTCTCCGGGACAGCTTACGAGCAGTACTTC	CASSVSGTAYEQYF
TRBV6-1	TRBD1	NA	TRBJ1-4	TGTGCCAGCAGTGTACTGGGGACAGGCGAGGAAAAACTGTTTTTT	CASSVLGTGEEKLFF
TRBV5-1	TRBD2	NA	TRBJ2-1	TGCGCCAGCAGACTATTACTAGCGGGAAGCGATGAGCAGTTCTTC	CASRLLLAGSDEQFF
TRBV14	NA	NA	TRBJ2-3	TGTGCCAGCAGCAACAGGGAGCGGGGCCGCACAGATACGCAGTATTTT	CASSNRERGRTDTQYF
TRBV29-1	NA	NA	TRBJ2-7	TGCAGCGTTGTCCGGGAGACCTCCTACGAGCAGTACTTC	CSVVRETSYEQYF
TRBV28	TRBD2	NA	TRBJ2-7	TGTGCCAGCAGACAAGCGGGAGAATTCACCTACGAGCAGTACTTC	CASRQAGEFTYEQYF
TRBV6-1	NA	NA	TRBJ2-7	TGTGCCAGCAGTGAATTGGGGACGTACGAGCAGTACTTC	CASSELGTYEQYF